Presented here are 10 T cell receptor beta chains from one specimen sequenced in a study of T cell changes during pregnancy in multiple sclerosis. Here immunoSEQ multiplex PCR was the method, and the copy in TCRdb shows in-frame clones only, minus some. The sample consists of almost 50,000 clones, 85% to 95% of them appearing once. Source: peripheral blood, taken after pregnancy. These receptors all stem from a female donor with multiple sclerosis, enrolled in a pregnancy study.

The rearrangement joins TRBV15 to TRBJ1-3; TRBD1 agrees at 7 bases. The junction had 5 bases not matched to a gene; V was cut back by 1 base and J by 2 bases. The CDR3 sequence is 16 residues long. Germline-derived CDR1 and CDR2 are LNHNV and YYDKDF (reference sequence). The CDR3 sequence: CATSRATGIAGNTIYF. CDR3 in DNA: TGTGCCACCAGCAGAGCGACAGGGATCGCTGGAAACACCATATATTTT.

The chain joins TRBV10-3 to TRBJ1-5; 9 nucleotides align to TRBD1. Germline values: CDR1 ENHRY, CDR2 SYGVKD. V was clipped by 10 bases and J by 4 bases; unmatched bases: 5. CDR3 length: 13 amino acids. The CDR3 spells CATTGGGNQPQHF. The CDR3 DNA is TGTGCCACCACAGGGGGCGGGAATCAGCCCCAGCATTTT.

The V call is TRBV25-1, the J call TRBJ1-5; D is uncertain. This CDR3 is 13 amino acids long. Trimming removed 7 bases at V and 1 base at J, with 8 bases between. The germline gives CDR1 MGHDK, CDR2 SYGVNS. The CDR3 bases are TGTGCCAGCAAGGGAGGCAGCAATCAGCCCCAGCATTTT. Protein: CASKGGSNQPQHF.

The V gene is TRBV18, the J gene TRBJ1-6; 7 bases are shared with TRBD1. This CDR3 spans 14 amino acids. V gave up 1 base and J gave up 8 bases; unmatched junction bases: 2. CDR1 is KGHSH, CDR2 LQKENI, per germline. CDR3 nucleotide sequence: TGTGCCAGCTCACCACGGCAGGGGGATTCACCCCTCCACTTT. It yields the protein CASSPRQGDSPLHF.

Note on this clone: Mismatch with germline at one junction end may stem from a read error. The J gene is TRBJ2-7, the V gene TRBV20-1, with D perhaps matching TRBD2 (5 bases). The CDR3 is 11 residues long. Germline CDR1 and CDR2: DFQATT and SNEGSKA (reference sequence). Written as DNA, the CDR3 is TGCAGTGCTTTGGGGAGCGTTGGCCTCGGCTTC. This gives the protein CSALGSVGLGF.

In its sample, this clone was seen once. The chain employs TRBV7-8 and TRBJ1-1, with 7 bases aligning to TRBD1. The CDR3 is made up of 17 amino acids. The ends lost 5 bases at V and 5 bases at J; junction bases unmatched: 17. Germline CDR1 is SGHVS and CDR2 is FQNEAQ. CDR3 in amino acids: CASSPNPGQASGTEAFF. For the CDR3, the DNA is TGTGCCAGCAGCCCTAACCCCGGACAGGCCTCGGGAACTGAAGCTTTCTTT.

CDR3 in amino acids: CASTGGAVPFTEAFF. The CDR3 nucleotides are TGTGCCAGTACAGGGGGCGCGGTTCCGTTCACTGAAGCTTTCTTT. V gene TRBV19 combines with J gene TRBJ1-1; 8 nucleotides line up with TRBD1. Per germline, CDR1 LNHDA and CDR2 SQIVND (reference sequence). The CDR3 has 15 amino acids. The V segment lost 7 bases and the J segment 4 bases; nucleotides outside the gene matches: 11.

The rearrangement joins TRBV7-8 to TRBJ2-7; D call uncertain. The CDR3 has 11 amino acids. Trimming stripped 3 bases from V and 6 bases from J, with 6 bases between. In germline, CDR1 is SGHVS, CDR2 FQNEAQ. CDR3 protein: CASSFQFEQYF. CDR3 nucleotide sequence: TGTGCCAGCAGCTTCCAGTTCGAGCAGTACTTC.

This chain joins TRBV27 and TRBJ2-7, with D tentatively TRBD1 (5 bases). Trimming stripped 5 bases from V and 4 bases from J, with 15 bases between. Germline V lookup: CDR1 MNHEY, CDR2 SMNVEV (reference sequence). The CDR3 is 14 residues long. The CDR3 sequence: CASSSLGVGYEQYF. The CDR3 bases are TGTGCCAGCAGTAGTCTAGGGGTCGGATACGAGCAGTACTTC.

The rearrangement joins TRBV7-9 to TRBJ1-1, with D possibly TRBD1 on 6 matching bases. Germline CDR1 and CDR2: SEHNR and FQNEAQ (reference sequence). The CDR3 sequence is 12 residues long. V lost 1 base, J lost 10 bases, and 10 bases lay in between. CDR3 loop: CASSLVQGAAFF. CDR3 DNA: TGTGCCAGCAGCTTAGTACAGGGAGCAGCTTTCTTT.